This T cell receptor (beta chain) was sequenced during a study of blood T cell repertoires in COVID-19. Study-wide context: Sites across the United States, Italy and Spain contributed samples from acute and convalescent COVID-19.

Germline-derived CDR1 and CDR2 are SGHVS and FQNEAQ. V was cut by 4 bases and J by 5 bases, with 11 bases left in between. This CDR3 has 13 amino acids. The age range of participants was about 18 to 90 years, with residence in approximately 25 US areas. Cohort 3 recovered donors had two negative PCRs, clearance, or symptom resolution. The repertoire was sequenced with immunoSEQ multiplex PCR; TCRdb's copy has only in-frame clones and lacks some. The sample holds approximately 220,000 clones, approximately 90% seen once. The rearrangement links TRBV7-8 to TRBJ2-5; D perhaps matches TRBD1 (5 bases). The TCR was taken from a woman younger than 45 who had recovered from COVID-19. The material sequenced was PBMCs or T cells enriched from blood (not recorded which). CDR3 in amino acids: CASSSVGPETQYF. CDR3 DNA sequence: TGTGCCAGCAGCTCGGTGGGGCCGGAGACCCAGTACTTC.